The 25 T cell receptor beta chains below were found in one sample sequenced in a study of cytomegalovirus exposure and HLA in healthy donors. This table comes from immunoSEQ multiplex PCR, and its TCRdb copy is limited to in-frame clones, with some not included. The table records around 150,000 clones, approximately 96% of them present only once. The sequenced material came from PBMCs. These receptors all come from a woman younger than 30 in good health and CMV-seronegative.

This chain connects TRBV20-1 to TRBJ2-5; D ambiguous. Trimming took off 7 bases at V and 2 bases at J, with 5 bases between the two ends. CDR1 and CDR2 from the germline V gene are DFQATT and SNEGSKA (reference sequence). The CDR3 is 10 residues long. CDR3 coding DNA: TGCAGTGGTCAGCAAGAGACCCAGTACTTC. It encodes CSGQQETQYF.

This clone appeared a few times. The rearrangement links TRBV6-5 to TRBJ1-2; 12 bases match TRBD1. The CDR3 totals 13 residues. The junction had 6 bases not matched to a gene; V was cut back by 5 bases and J by 11 bases. Germline V gene data show CDR1 as MNHEY and CDR2 as SVGAGI. The CDR3: CASSPGTGGKYTF. CDR3 in DNA: TGTGCCAGCAGTCCAGGGACAGGGGGCAAGTACACCTTC.

This chain links TRBV5-1 with TRBJ2-7, with 7 bases that match TRBD1. The length of the CDR3 is 15 residues. Trimming took 2 bases from V and 4 from J; bases not matched to a gene: 9. CDR1 is SGHRS and CDR2 is YFSETQ in the germline V gene. The CDR3 DNA follows: TGCGCCAGCAGCTTAATGACAGGGTTGTTATACGAGCAGTACTTC. Residues: CASSLMTGLLYEQYF.

V usage is TRBV12-1 and J usage is TRBJ2-7; TRBD1, the table's D call, lacks a check against the DNA. TRBV12-1 represents a pseudogene. The CDR3 consists of 13 residues. CDR3 sequence: CASRELDRCEQYF. As DNA, the CDR3 is TGTGCCAGCAGAGAACTCGACAGGTGTGAGCAGTACTTC.

V gene TRBV6-5 combines with J gene TRBJ1-6, with D possibly being TRBD1 (5 bases). Germline-derived CDR1 and CDR2 are MNHEY and SVGAGI. The CDR3 length is 13 residues. V shed 6 bases and J shed 4 bases, with 7 bases lying between them. The CDR3: CASSPGYNSPLHF. In DNA form, the CDR3 reads TGTGCCAGCAGCCCAGGGTATAATTCACCCCTCCACTTT.

For this clone: This specimen includes other DNA sequences encoding the same CDR3. The chain employs TRBV18 and TRBJ2-7; the D is unclear. V lost 3 bases to trimming and J lost 5 bases, with 5 bases between them. This CDR3 has 11 residues. The germline CDR1 and CDR2 sequences are KGHSH and LQKENI. Written as DNA, the CDR3 is TGTGCCAGCTCACCTAGCCACGAGCAGTACTTC. Amino acid sequence: CASSPSHEQYF.

This clone has only a few counts. The V and J genes are TRBV5-1 and TRBJ2-7, with 14 bases identical to TRBD2. The V and J ends lost 6 bases and 3 bases, in that order; junction bases with no gene match: 17. The germline V gene has CDR1 SGHRS and CDR2 YFSETQ. The CDR3 runs 19 residues. The CDR3, as DNA: TGCGCCAGCACACCGGGACTAGCGGGGGCACCATCCAGGGTCTACGAGCAGTACTTC. Its protein product is CASTPGLAGAPSRVYEQYF.

The chain joins TRBV7-2 to TRBJ1-2, with D perhaps matching TRBD1 (5 bases). In germline, CDR1 is SGHTA, CDR2 FQGNSA. Between the trimmed V and J ends, which lost 4 bases and 7 bases, there was a span of 22 bases. The CDR3 spans 16 residues. CDR3 sequence (DNA): TGTGCCAGCAGCTCGGGATCTAGGGGAGGGGTGCGTGGCTACACCTTC. Protein sequence: CASSSGSRGGVRGYTF.

The genes are TRBV18 and TRBJ2-5; D ambiguous. The V gene's germline CDR1 is KGHSH and CDR2 LQKENI. The CDR3 has 13 amino acids. Trimming left V 0 bases short and J 5 bases short, with 7 bases between. CDR3 sequence: CASSPPGQETQYF. The CDR3 DNA reads as TGTGCCAGCTCACCACCGGGCCAGGAGACCCAGTACTTC.

The rearrangement joins TRBV2 to TRBJ2-7; 9 nucleotides match TRBD2. Trimming took 6 bases from V and 2 from J; bases not matched to a gene: 8. This CDR3 spans 15 amino acids. The germline V gene encodes CDR1 SNHLY and CDR2 FYNNEI. CDR3 nucleotides: TGTGCCAGCAGCCCAGGGACTAGCCTAACCTACGAGCAGTACTTC. Translation gives CASSPGTSLTYEQYF.

The chain recombines TRBV4-1 with TRBJ2-1, with D uncertain. The germline V gene encodes CDR1 MGHRA and CDR2 YSYEKL. The V end was cut by 0 bases, the J end by 4 bases, with 16 bases between. This CDR3 region has 17 residues. The chain's CDR3 is CASSQDLASRRYNEQFF. CDR3 bases: TGCGCCAGCAGCCAAGATTTGGCTTCAAGGAGATACAATGAGCAGTTCTTC.

The chain has TRBV27 and TRBJ1-6; D not resolved. CDR1 and CDR2 from the germline V gene are MNHEY and SMNVEV (reference sequence). CDR3 size: 14 residues. V was shortened by 3 bases and J by 5 bases, with 8 bases between the two germline ends. The CDR3, as DNA: TGTGCCAGCAGTTTGACACGGAATAATTCACCCCTCCACTTT. Protein: CASSLTRNNSPLHF.

This rearrangement joins TRBV9 to TRBJ1-2; TRBD1 aligns across 9 bases. The V and J ends lost 4 bases and 4 bases, in that order; junction bases with no gene match: 5. CDR3 size: 14 residues. Germline lookup yields CDR1 SGDLS and CDR2 YYNGEE. The CDR3: CASSPGQGSYGYTF. The DNA of the CDR3 is TGTGCCAGCAGCCCCGGACAGGGGAGCTATGGCTACACCTTC.

This chain uses TRBV7-8 with TRBJ2-2, with D possibly TRBD1 on 6 matching bases. V lost 7 bases, J lost 2 bases, and 11 bases lay in between. The CDR3 runs to 14 residues. The V gene's germline CDR1 is SGHVS and CDR2 FQNEAQ. In DNA form, the CDR3 reads TGTGCCAGCACCGGGACACCTAACACCGGGGAGCTGTTTTTT. This gives the protein CASTGTPNTGELFF.

The V call is TRBV6-1, the J call TRBJ1-4; the match to TRBD1 covers 7 bases. Looked up from germline, CDR1 is MNHNS and CDR2 is SASEGT. The V segment lost 5 bases and the J segment 4 bases; nucleotides outside the gene matches: 7. This CDR3 is 15 amino acids long. The DNA for the CDR3 is TGTGCCAGCAGTTCGGAAGACAGGGTTAATGAAAAACTGTTTTTT. Its protein is CASSSEDRVNEKLFF.

V is TRBV13 and J is TRBJ1-6; TRBD1 agrees at 8 bases. V dropped 5 bases and J dropped 7; count of bases not matched to a gene: 10. This CDR3 is built from 16 residues. Germline CDR1 reads PRHDT; CDR2 reads FYEKMQ (reference sequence). The CDR3 is CASSLLGQGRNSPLHF. As DNA, the CDR3 is TGTGCCAGCAGCCTATTAGGACAGGGAAGGAATTCACCCCTCCACTTT.

The chain has TRBV2 and TRBJ1-3, with 7 bases fitting TRBD1. This CDR3 has 16 amino acids. Trimming cost V 4 bases and J 4 bases; bases outside gene matches: 10. CDR1 and CDR2 from the germline V gene are SNHLY and FYNNEI. CDR3 nucleotides: TGTGCCAGCAGTGTCCCTTCGACAGGGTTCGGAAACACCATATATTTT. Translated: CASSVPSTGFGNTIYF. The variable domain in full, with the rest retrieved from reference TRBV2 and TRBJ1-3, is EPEVTQTPSHQVTQMGQEVILRCVPISNHLYFYWYRQILGQKVEFLVSFYNNEISEKSEIFDDQFSVERPDGSNFTLKIRSTKLEDSAMYFCASSVPSTGFGNTIYFGEGSWLTVV.

The chain employs TRBV6-1 and TRBJ1-6, with a possible D match to TRBD1 (6 bases). The CDR3 spans 17 residues. V lost 3 bases, J lost 6 bases, and 18 bases lay in between. Germline V gives CDR1 MNHNS, CDR2 SASEGT. CDR3: CASSEGARGSGNSPLHF. The CDR3 DNA follows: TGTGCCAGCAGTGAGGGGGCTCGAGGATCGGGTAATTCACCCCTCCACTTT.

The rearrangement links TRBV9 to TRBJ2-1; tentatively, D is TRBD1 (5 bases). Trimming stripped 0 bases from V and 5 bases from J, with 9 bases between. CDR3 length: 14 amino acids. The germline V gene has CDR1 SGDLS and CDR2 YYNGEE. In DNA, the CDR3 is TGTGCCAGCAGCGTAGGGACACATAACAATGAGCAGTTCTTC. Its translation: CASSVGTHNNEQFF.

V gene TRBV25-1 combines with J gene TRBJ2-5; D not resolved. Trimming removed 3 bases from V and 4 bases from J, with 3 bases in between. CDR1 and CDR2 (germline): MGHDK, SYGVNS. The CDR3 extends over 11 amino acids. The CDR3 loop reads CASSDGETQYF. CDR3 bases: TGTGCCAGCAGTGACGGAGAGACCCAGTACTTC.

The chain is built from TRBV14 and TRBJ1-1, with D unclear. The V end was cut by 4 bases, the J end by 0 bases, with 9 bases between. The CDR3 runs to 14 residues. Germline V lookup: CDR1 SGHDN, CDR2 FVKESK. The CDR3 loop is CASSPTILNTEAFF. CDR3 DNA sequence: TGTGCCAGCAGCCCCACTATCCTGAACACTGAAGCTTTCTTT.

The chain links TRBV11-2 to TRBJ2-2, with D unclear. The CDR3 extends over 12 amino acids. From germline, CDR1 is SGHAT and CDR2 FQNNGV. The germline V and J ends were trimmed by 5 bases and 4 bases, with 5 bases remaining between them. CDR3 region: CASSPRTGELFF. DNA of the CDR3: TGTGCCAGCAGCCCTCGCACCGGGGAGCTGTTTTTT.

In DNA, the CDR3 is TGTGCCAGCAGCTTGGCCAGGTCTGACGAGCAGTACTTC. Translating gives CASSLARSDEQYF. V and J are TRBV5-4 and TRBJ2-7, with D unclear. From germline, CDR1 is SGHNT and CDR2 YYREEE (reference sequence). Trimming took 0 bases from V and 5 from J, leaving 9 bases between them. The CDR3 has 13 amino acids.

In this sample, this clone turned up a few times. J is TRBJ2-1 and V is TRBV7-6; no clear D. The CDR3 has 15 amino acids. Trimming stripped 3 bases from V and 3 bases from J, with 12 bases between. The germline V gene encodes CDR1 SGHVS and CDR2 FNYEAQ. The CDR3 here is CASSFPETSYNEQFF. CDR3 DNA sequence: TGTGCCAGCAGCTTTCCCGAGACAAGCTACAATGAGCAGTTCTTC.

In DNA, the CDR3 is TGTGCCAGCTCACCGGTGCCGGGACTAGCGCCAGACGAGCAGTTCTTC. Translated, it gives CASSPVPGLAPDEQFF. The rearrangement uses TRBV18 and TRBJ2-1, with 10 bases matching TRBD2. V was clipped by 3 bases and J by 10 bases; unmatched bases: 12. CDR1 and CDR2 (germline): KGHSH, LQKENI. This CDR3 contains 16 residues.